Presented here are 11 T cell receptor beta chains from one specimen sequenced in a study of radiotherapy plus CTLA-4 blockade in lung cancer. The repertoire was sequenced with immunoSEQ multiplex PCR; TCRdb's copy has only in-frame clones and lacks some. Among some 48,000 clones listed, around 88% were seen once. Sequenced material: peripheral blood, taken from a patient treated with radiotherapy plus ipilimumab. These receptors all stem from a human donor with non-small cell lung cancer that progressed on radiotherapy plus ipilimumab. Some clones in this sample may be carry-over from other donors' samples.

The V call is TRBV10-2, the J call TRBJ1-5; TRBD1 might be the D (6 bases). The CDR3 runs to 15 residues. Germline lookup yields CDR1 WSHSY and CDR2 SAAADI. V was shortened by 8 bases and J by 1 base, with 15 bases between the two germline ends. In DNA form, the CDR3 reads TGCGCCAGCCGTACGGGGGGCGTGAGCAATCAGCCCCAGCATTTT. It yields the protein CASRTGGVSNQPQHF.

The rearrangement links TRBV4-2 to TRBJ1-5; 7 bases are shared with TRBD1. The V gene's germline CDR1 is LGHNA and CDR2 YNFKEQ. V lost 4 bases, J lost 6 bases, and 6 bases stayed unmatched. The CDR3 has 14 amino acids. The CDR3 DNA reads as TGTGCCAGCAGCCCTCGACAGGGCAGTCAGCCCCAGCATTTT. It is translated as CASSPRQGSQPQHF.

In its sample, this clone was seen once. V and J are TRBV18 and TRBJ2-1; TRBD2 aligns across 16 bases. The CDR3 has 17 amino acids. Per the germline V gene, CDR1 is KGHSH and CDR2 is LQKENI. J was trimmed by 8 bases and V by 2 bases; bases with no gene match: 6. The CDR3 DNA reads TGTGCCAGCTCACCAGCCCCGGGACTAGCGGGAGGGGATGAGCAGTTCTTC. It translates to CASSPAPGLAGGDEQFF. Based on the CDR3 plus reference TRBV18 and TRBJ2-1, the full variable domain is NAGVMQNPRHLVRRRGQEARLRCSPMKGHSHVYWYRQLPEEGLKFMVYLQKENIIDESGMPKERFSAEFPKEGPSILRIQQVVRGDSAAYFCASSPAPGLAGGDEQFFGPGTRLTVL.

V gene TRBV5-5 combines with J gene TRBJ1-4; D perhaps matches TRBD1 (6 bases). Germline V gives CDR1 SGHKS, CDR2 YYEKEE (reference sequence). The ends were cut back, 0 bases at V and 5 bases at J, with 14 bases in the middle. The CDR3 has 16 residues. The CDR3 DNA follows: TGTGCCAGCAGCTTGGCCAGGGGTGATAGCAATGAAAAACTGTTTTTT. Amino acids: CASSLARGDSNEKLFF.

The chain has TRBV5-1 and TRBJ2-5; maybe TRBD2 (5 bases). TRBJ2-7 matches the DNA end more closely, so the J call is doubtful. The length of the CDR3 is 14 residues. Germline CDR1 SGHRS, CDR2 YFSETQ. For the CDR3, the DNA is TGCGCCAGCAGCTTGGGTGGTGCGGGCTACGAGCAGTACTTC. Translated, it gives CASSLGGAGYEQYF.

This rearrangement joins TRBV5-1 to TRBJ2-1; 8 bases are a match to TRBD2. Trimming at V came to 2 bases and at J to 1 base, leaving 5 bases not matched to a gene. The CDR3 covers 16 residues. The germline V gene has CDR1 SGHRS and CDR2 YFSETQ. In nucleotides, the CDR3 is TGCGCCAGCAGCTTCGTCAGCGGGAGTTCCTACAATGAGCAGTTCTTC. Protein: CASSFVSGSSYNEQFF.

This chain links TRBV27 with TRBJ1-1; the match to TRBD1 covers 8 bases. The junction had 12 bases not matched to a gene; V was cut back by 3 bases and J by 3 bases. The germline CDR1 and CDR2 sequences are MNHEY and SMNVEV (reference sequence). The CDR3 has 17 residues. The chain's CDR3 is CASSFTTGGNWYTEAFF. The CDR3 DNA sequence: TGTGCCAGCAGTTTCACCACAGGGGGTAATTGGTACACTGAAGCTTTCTTT.

The chain couples TRBV6-6 to TRBJ1-5; possible D gene TRBD1, 5 bases. CDR3 length equals 15 residues. Germline V gives CDR1 MNHNY, CDR2 SVGAGI (reference sequence). The V and J ends lost 5 bases and 1 base respectively, with 12 bases between them. In nucleotides, the CDR3 is TGTGCCAGCAGTCCCTTCGGGGGAAGCAATCAGCCCCAGCATTTT. Translation gives CASSPFGGSNQPQHF.

This rearrangement joins TRBV11-3 to TRBJ2-2, with TRBD1 as a possible D gene (5 bases). The CDR3 is 14 amino acids. CDR1 SGHNT and CDR2 YENEEA come from the germline V gene. Deletions cut 5 bases from V and 2 bases from J, with 9 bases between. For the CDR3, the DNA is TGTGCCAGCAGCCCAGGACACAACACCGGGGAGCTGTTTTTT. It yields the protein CASSPGHNTGELFF.

The V call is TRBV5-1, the J call TRBJ2-5, with D possibly matching TRBD2 (6 bases). The J call may be faulty, since TRBJ2-7 better matches the DNA end. The CDR3 contains 14 residues. CDR1 SGHRS and CDR2 YFSETQ come from the germline V gene. As DNA, the CDR3 is TGCGCCAGCAGCTTTATTAGCGGAACCTACGAGCAGTACTTC. Translating it yields CASSFISGTYEQYF.

The chain uses TRBV19 and TRBJ1-1; D perhaps matches TRBD1 (5 bases). Looked up from germline, CDR1 is LNHDA and CDR2 is SQIVND (reference sequence). Trimming took 6 bases from V and 6 from J, leaving 17 bases between them. The CDR3 has 14 amino acids. In nucleotides, the CDR3 is TGTGCCAGTAGCCGATACCAAGGGGAATCTGAAGCTTTCTTT. Encoded protein: CASSRYQGESEAFF.